Each of the 18 T cell receptor beta chains below was sequenced from the same sample in a study of cytomegalovirus exposure and HLA in healthy donors. PCR amplification relied on 60 Vbeta primers (plus 13 Jbeta primers). Assay: immunoSEQ multiplex PCR; the TCRdb copy retains only in-frame clones and omits some. This sample's table reports 50,000 to 70,000 clones. The sample comprised PBMCs. These receptors were taken from a woman younger than 35 in good health and CMV-seronegative.

J is TRBJ1-2 and V is TRBV4-1; D call uncertain. V was trimmed by 0 bases and J by 6 bases, leaving 14 bases between them. This CDR3 is 15 amino acids long. Per germline, CDR1 MGHRA and CDR2 YSYEKL. DNA of the CDR3: TGCGCCAGCAGCCAAGATTGGAATATGCAGGATGGCTACACCTTC. The encoded protein is CASSQDWNMQDGYTF.

The rearrangement uses TRBV7-2 and TRBJ1-2, with 7 bases fitting TRBD1. The germline gives CDR1 SGHTA, CDR2 FQGNSA. J lost 4 bases, V lost 5 bases, and 7 bases had no gene match. This CDR3 spans 14 amino acids. CDR3 amino acids: CASSPPGQSYGYTF. CDR3 coding DNA: TGTGCCAGCAGCCCACCGGGACAGAGCTATGGCTACACCTTC.

This sequence joins TRBV9 and TRBJ1-1; TRBD1 is a possible D gene (5 bases). The germline V gene has CDR1 SGDLS and CDR2 YYNGEE. This CDR3 contains 15 residues. V lost 4 bases and J lost 1, with 14 bases in between. This CDR3 reads CASSPPGGGNTEAFF. DNA for the CDR3: TGTGCCAGCAGCCCTCCCGGGGGGGGGAACACTGAAGCTTTCTTT.

CDR3 residues: CASSEAGGNTIYF. The CDR3 DNA follows: TGTGCCAGCAGTGAAGCGGGGGGAAACACCATATATTTT. The chain employs TRBV25-1 and TRBJ1-3; unclear D gene. The germline gives CDR1 MGHDK, CDR2 SYGVNS. Trimming shortened V by 2 bases and J by 4 bases, and 6 bases separated the two germline ends. This CDR3 is built from 13 residues.

The CDR3 bases are TGTGCCAGCAGCTTATCTCCCGGGAGATTAACCGGGGAGCTGTTTTTT. Its translation: CASSLSPGRLTGELFF. The genes are TRBV7-2 and TRBJ2-2; tentatively, D is TRBD2 (6 bases). This CDR3 is 16 amino acids long. V gave up 2 bases and J gave up 5 bases, with 15 bases separating them. Per germline, CDR1 SGHTA and CDR2 FQGNSA.

V gene TRBV4-1 combines with J gene TRBJ2-3; 8 nucleotides match TRBD2. This CDR3 has 16 amino acids. V was pared by 3 bases and J by 2 bases, with 7 bases of the junction left unmatched. Germline V gene lookup returns CDR1 MGHRA and CDR2 YSYEKL. CDR3 residues: CASSQVSGDYTDTQYF. The CDR3 nucleotides are TGCGCCAGCAGCCAGGTTAGCGGGGACTACACAGATACGCAGTATTTT.

V gene TRBV4-2 combines with J gene TRBJ2-2; TRBD2 matches at 7 bases. V gave up 1 base and J gave up 2 bases; unmatched junction bases: 10. The germline V gene encodes CDR1 LGHNA and CDR2 YNFKEQ. This CDR3 region has 18 residues. CDR3 protein: CASSQGAAGSYNTGELFF. The CDR3 DNA is TGTGCCAGCAGCCAAGGGGCAGCGGGGAGCTACAACACCGGGGAGCTGTTTTTT.

The CDR3 reads CASSPSLFAVEQFF. As DNA, the CDR3 is TGTGCCAGCTCACCAAGTCTTTTCGCAGTGGAGCAGTTCTTC. The rearrangement joins TRBV18 to TRBJ2-1; unclear D gene. The ends were cut back, 2 bases at V and 10 bases at J, with 15 bases in the middle. This CDR3 contains 14 residues. Per germline, CDR1 KGHSH and CDR2 LQKENI.

The chain joins TRBV5-4 to TRBJ1-1; D not certain. CDR3 length: 14 amino acids. CDR1 is SGHNT, CDR2 YYREEE, per germline (reference sequence). V was cut by 4 bases and J by 7 bases, with 17 bases left in between. The CDR3 protein is CASSVDALLDEAFF. The DNA for the CDR3 is TGTGCCAGCAGCGTGGACGCTCTTCTAGATGAAGCTTTCTTT. Using reference TRBV5-4 and TRBJ1-1 for the parts outside the CDR3, the full variable domain is ETGVTQSPTHLIKTRGQQVTLRCSSQSGHNTVSWYQQALGQGPQFIFQYYREEENGRGNFPPRFSGLQFPNYSSELNVNALELDDSALYLCASSVDALLDEAFFGQGTRLTVV.

The V gene is TRBV30, the J gene TRBJ1-3; D uncertain. The germline gives CDR1 GTSNPN, CDR2 SVGIG (reference sequence). Trimming pared 0 bases from V and 2 bases from J, leaving 5 bases between. CDR3 length equals 13 residues. This CDR3 reads CAWSVPAGNTIYF. The CDR3 DNA sequence: TGTGCCTGGAGTGTACCGGCTGGAAACACCATATATTTT.

The chain links TRBV5-5 to TRBJ2-7; D is perhaps TRBD2 (6 bases). The germline CDR1 and CDR2 sequences are SGHKS and YYEKEE (reference sequence). V was shortened by 6 bases and J by 2 bases, with 15 bases between the two germline ends. The CDR3 has 14 amino acids. CDR3 sequence: CASNPTRPPYEQYF. The CDR3 DNA follows: TGTGCCAGCAACCCGACTAGGCCCCCCTACGAGCAGTACTTC.

V is TRBV6-1 and J is TRBJ2-1; the match to TRBD2 covers 13 bases. The CDR3 spans 16 residues. Germline V gene data show CDR1 as MNHNS and CDR2 as SASEGT. With 4 bases clipped from V and 8 bases from J, the junction kept 8 bases outside the gene matches. CDR3 bases: TGTGCCAGCAGTGCTAGCTGGACTAGCGGGAGAGATGAGCAGTTCTTC. Protein sequence: CASSASWTSGRDEQFF.

J is TRBJ1-4 and V is TRBV29-1, with TRBD1 identical over 8 bases. The CDR3 runs to 12 residues. Looked up from germline, CDR1 is SQVTM and CDR2 is ANQGSEA. V shed 7 bases, J shed 8 bases, and the junction held 6 bases outside the gene matches. The DNA for the CDR3 is TGCAGCGGCGGACAGGGAAGGGAAAAACTGTTTTTT. As protein: CSGGQGREKLFF.

The V and J genes are TRBV6-5 and TRBJ2-1; D might be TRBD2 (6 bases). V lost 2 bases, J lost 9 bases, and 14 bases lay in between. The length of the CDR3 is 14 residues. Germline loops: CDR1 MNHEY, CDR2 SVGAGI. CDR3 bases: TGTGCCAGCAGTTACGGTACTAGCATGGGTGAGCAGTTCTTC. It encodes CASSYGTSMGEQFF.

This CDR3 reads CASRLEDSINQPQHF. DNA for the CDR3: TGTGCCAGCCGGCTCGAGGACAGTATCAATCAGCCCCAGCATTTT. The chain links TRBV28 to TRBJ1-5, with a possible D match to TRBD1 (6 bases). Germline V gives CDR1 MDHEN, CDR2 SYDVKM. This CDR3 is built from 15 residues. V was clipped by 8 bases and J by 3 bases, with 17 bases between them. The full variable domain, completed using reference TRBV28 and TRBJ1-5, is DVKVTQSSRYLVKRTGEKVFLECVQDMDHENMFWYRQDPGLGLRLIYFSYDVKMKEKGDIPEGYSVSREKKERFSLILESASTNQTSMYLCASRLEDSINQPQHFGDGTRLSIL.

V usage is TRBV6-5 and J usage is TRBJ1-4, with 11 bases matching TRBD1. V dropped 6 bases and J dropped 6; count of bases not matched to a gene: 6. This CDR3 region has 15 residues. The germline gives CDR1 MNHEY, CDR2 SVGAGI. CDR3 coding DNA: TGTGCCAGCAGCCCCCAGGGACAGGGGGATGAAAAACTGTTTTTT. It translates to CASSPQGQGDEKLFF.

The chain combines TRBV30 with TRBJ2-1; the match to TRBD2 covers 13 bases. There are 13 residues in the CDR3. V lost 5 bases and J lost 6; bases outside the gene matches: 1. CDR1 and CDR2 (germline): GTSNPN, SVGIG (reference sequence). The CDR3 loop reads CAWGLAGANEQFF. The CDR3 DNA is TGTGCCTGGGGACTAGCGGGAGCCAATGAGCAGTTCTTC.

This chain joins TRBV19 and TRBJ2-1, with D possibly being TRBD2 (5 bases). Germline assignment: CDR1 LNHDA and CDR2 SQIVND (reference sequence). The CDR3 runs 13 residues. The V end lost 6 bases, the J end lost 6 bases, and 12 bases lay between the germline ends. The CDR3 coding sequence is TGTGCCAGTAGAAGGCTAGCCTTCAATGAGCAGTTCTTC. Translation gives CASRRLAFNEQFF.